Below, 20 T cell receptor beta chains from the same sample are listed, as sequenced in a study of blood T cell repertoires in COVID-19. Sequencing used immunoSEQ multiplex PCR; TCRdb keeps in-frame clones, though not all of them. This sample has under 250,000 clones; about 86% occur once, and the top ten carry about 10%. Sequences were obtained from peripheral blood. These receptors were taken from a man older than 75 with acute or convalescent COVID-19.

This chain uses TRBV9 with TRBJ2-5, with no clear D. The V end lost 3 bases, the J end lost 4 bases, and 10 bases lay between the germline ends. Germline assignment: CDR1 SGDLS and CDR2 YYNGEE. CDR3 length equals 13 residues. CDR3 loop: CASSAVSGETQYF. The CDR3 DNA reads as TGTGCCAGCAGCGCCGTATCGGGAGAGACCCAGTACTTC. Drawing the rest from reference TRBV9 and TRBJ2-5, the complete variable domain is DSGVTQTPKHLITATGQRVTLRCSPRSGDLSVYWYQQSLDQGLQFLIQYYNGEERAKGNILERFSAQQFPDLHSELNLSSLELGDSALYFCASSAVSGETQYFGPGTRLLVL.

The V gene is TRBV28, the J gene TRBJ1-5; 7 bases line up with TRBD1. The germline gives CDR1 MDHEN, CDR2 SYDVKM. After removal of 2 bases from V and 1 base from J, the junction contained 8 bases not matched to a gene. This CDR3 has 17 amino acids. CDR3 nucleotide sequence: TGTGCCAGCAGTTTAAGGACAGGTGTTTTAAGCAATCAGCCCCAGCATTTT. This encodes CASSLRTGVLSNQPQHF.

Regarding this clone: The sample holds other DNA sequences that translate to the same CDR3. The chain employs TRBV7-9 and TRBJ2-7, with TRBD1 matching 10 bases. CDR3 length equals 14 residues. Germline values: CDR1 SEHNR, CDR2 FQNEAQ (reference sequence). The V segment lost 5 bases and the J segment 3 bases; nucleotides outside the gene matches: 4. The chain's CDR3 is CASSPRTGGYEQYF. CDR3 nucleotides: TGTGCCAGCAGCCCCCGGACAGGGGGCTACGAGCAGTACTTC.

The chain carries TRBV3-1 (or the pseudogene TRBV3-2) and TRBJ2-5; TRBD2 matches at 15 bases. The length of the CDR3 is 19 residues. The germline V gene has CDR1 LGHDT and CDR2 YNNKEL (reference sequence). V shed 1 base and J 7 bases; nucleotides not matched to a gene: 13. The DNA for the CDR3 is TGTGCCAGCAGCCAAGGGCCACCCGGGACTAGCGGGAGGAAGGGGACCCAGTACTTC. As protein: CASSQGPPGTSGRKGTQYF.

Remarks on this clone: The identical CDR3 is also encoded by other nucleotide sequences in the sample. This sequence joins TRBV5-1 and TRBJ1-2; D gene uncertain. Germline CDR1 reads SGHRS; CDR2 reads YFSETQ. V gave up 2 bases and J gave up 1 base, with 9 bases separating them. CDR3 length equals 14 residues. DNA for the CDR3: TGCGCCAGCAGCTTAGGTAGGAGTAACTATGGCTACACCTTC. It translates to CASSLGRSNYGYTF.

The chain joins TRBV28 to TRBJ1-6; D is ambiguous. The CDR3 is 13 residues long. V gave up 5 bases and J gave up 7 bases, with 9 bases separating them. CDR1 and CDR2 (germline): MDHEN, SYDVKM. The CDR3 region has the DNA TGTGCCAGCAGTAACATCAGGAATTCACCCCTCCACTTT. Its protein product is CASSNIRNSPLHF. The complete variable domain, with remaining parts taken from reference TRBV28 and TRBJ1-6, reads DVKVTQSSRYLVKRTGEKVFLECVQDMDHENMFWYRQDPGLGLRLIYFSYDVKMKEKGDIPEGYSVSREKKERFSLILESASTNQTSMYLCASSNIRNSPLHFGNGTRLTVT.

The gene calls are TRBV28 and TRBJ2-7; TRBD1 matches at 11 bases. Germline V gene data show CDR1 as MDHEN and CDR2 as SYDVKM. This CDR3 region has 14 residues. V gave up 7 bases and J gave up 2 bases; unmatched junction bases: 4. The CDR3 protein is CASTLGQGAYEQYF. The CDR3 DNA reads as TGTGCCAGCACCCTGGGACAGGGGGCCTACGAGCAGTACTTC.

The chain employs TRBV6-2 or TRBV6-3 and TRBJ2-5; D unclear. CDR3 size: 15 residues. CDR1 is MNHEY and CDR2 is SVGEGT in the germline V gene. V lost 2 bases and J lost 4, with 14 bases in between. The DNA for the CDR3 is TGTGCCAGCAGTTACCAACTCCCTTGGAGAGAGACCCAGTACTTC. It is translated as CASSYQLPWRETQYF.

The chain carries TRBV5-8 and TRBJ1-1; D remains unclear. The length of the CDR3 is 15 residues. CDR1 is SGHTS, CDR2 YDEGEE, per germline. Trimming pared 2 bases from V and 6 bases from J, leaving 17 bases between. The CDR3 region is CASSFTGLGYPEAFF. In DNA, the CDR3 is TGTGCCAGCAGCTTCACGGGATTGGGCTACCCTGAAGCTTTCTTT.

The chain carries TRBV18 and TRBJ2-7; TRBD1 aligns across 8 bases. Germline lookup yields CDR1 KGHSH and CDR2 LQKENI. The V gene end was trimmed by 2 bases and the J gene end by 5 bases; junction bases not matched to a gene: 8. The CDR3 has 15 residues. CDR3 residues: CASSPDSGTGNEQYF. The CDR3 DNA is TGTGCCAGCTCACCAGACTCCGGGACAGGAAACGAGCAGTACTTC.

This clone turned up a few times. CDR3 protein: CASSYRTGVEEQYF. DNA for the CDR3: TGTGCCAGCAGTTACAGGACAGGGGTGGAAGAGCAGTACTTC. The chain couples TRBV28 to TRBJ2-7; 9 bases line up with TRBD1. Germline V gene data show CDR1 as MDHEN and CDR2 as SYDVKM. This CDR3 spans 14 amino acids. V lost 4 bases to trimming and J lost 7 bases; unmatched junction nucleotides: 8.

The V gene is TRBV28, the J gene TRBJ2-7, with a possible D match to TRBD1 (6 bases). This CDR3 comprises 16 residues. The V end was cut by 4 bases, the J end by 0 bases, with 16 bases between. Germline V gives CDR1 MDHEN, CDR2 SYDVKM. Written as DNA, the CDR3 is TGTGCCAGCAGTTCTCCAGGGACAATTATCTCCTACGAGCAGTACTTC. This translates into CASSSPGTIISYEQYF.

The chain recombines TRBV6-4 with TRBJ2-6; tentatively, D is TRBD2 (6 bases). V dropped 3 bases and J dropped 0 bases, with 15 bases sitting between them. The germline V gene has CDR1 MRHNA and CDR2 SNTAGT. The CDR3 extends over 18 amino acids. The CDR3 protein is CASSEGGLPSSGANVLTF. For the CDR3, the DNA is TGTGCCAGCAGTGAGGGGGGACTTCCTAGCTCTGGGGCCAACGTCCTGACTTTC.

This rearrangement joins TRBV12-5 to TRBJ1-2; a weak D match, TRBD1 (6 bases). The CDR3 contains 13 residues. V lost 5 bases and J lost 8, with 15 bases in between. Germline V gene sequence: CDR1 LGHNT, CDR2 FRNRAP. The CDR3 DNA reads as TGTGCTAGTGGTCAAGGACAGAGCATGGGCTACACCTTC. Amino acid sequence: CASGQGQSMGYTF.

The chain recombines TRBV19 with TRBJ1-4; 11 bases are a match to TRBD1. With 4 bases clipped from V and 7 bases from J, the junction kept 5 bases outside the gene matches. The CDR3 runs to 15 residues. Germline CDR1 reads LNHDA; CDR2 reads SQIVND (reference sequence). The CDR3: CASSRDRGSSEKLFF. The CDR3 nucleotides read TGTGCCAGTAGTAGGGACAGGGGGTCTAGTGAAAAACTGTTTTTT.

Here the CDR3 DNA reads TGTGCCAGTAGTAGGGGGGACTCTCCCTACGAGCAGTACTTC. Translation gives CASSRGDSPYEQYF. The chain links TRBV19 to TRBJ2-7; tentative D call: TRBD2 (6 bases). The CDR3 sequence is 14 residues long. V was cut by 4 bases and J by 2 bases, with 12 bases left in between. The germline V gene has CDR1 LNHDA and CDR2 SQIVND (reference sequence).

The CDR3 loop reads CSASRGERFPFF. CDR3 nucleotides: TGCAGTGCTAGTCGGGGGGAGCGGTTTCCGTTCTTC. V gene TRBV20-1 combines with J gene TRBJ2-1; 7 nucleotides line up with TRBD2. V lost 3 bases to trimming and J lost 15 bases; unmatched junction nucleotides: 11. CDR3 size: 12 residues. CDR1 DFQATT and CDR2 SNEGSKA come from the germline V gene (reference sequence).

This clone was counted between two and nine times. V gene TRBV5-6 combines with J gene TRBJ1-6, with 10 bases fitting TRBD1. V gave up 5 bases and J gave up 10 bases; unmatched junction bases: 12. The CDR3 length is 16 residues. Germline assignment: CDR1 SGHDT and CDR2 YYEEEE. CDR3 in amino acids: CASRRVGGTGASPLHF. CDR3 sequence (DNA): TGTGCCAGCAGACGCGTGGGCGGGACAGGGGCCTCACCCCTCCACTTT.

The chain links TRBV18 to TRBJ1-5; D gene uncertain. The CDR3 has 16 amino acids. V was cut by 4 bases and J by 6 bases, with 19 bases left in between. Germline CDR1 is KGHSH and CDR2 is LQKENI. CDR3 protein: CASSLPTTSPGQPQHF. The CDR3 DNA reads as TGTGCCAGCTCACTTCCCACGACCTCACCGGGTCAGCCCCAGCATTTT.

Comments on this clone: Other DNA sequences of this sample code for an identical CDR3. The chain employs TRBV18 and TRBJ1-6; 10 nucleotides line up with TRBD1. The CDR3 is 15 residues long. The germline V gene encodes CDR1 KGHSH and CDR2 LQKENI. Unmatched junction bases numbered 0, after V lost 2 bases and J lost 5 bases. The CDR3 DNA follows: TGTGCCAGCTCACCAGGGACAGGGGATAATTCACCCCTCCACTTT. Its protein product is CASSPGTGDNSPLHF.